A single sample is the source of the 19 T cell receptor beta chains below, sequenced in a study of CD8+ T cells in alopecia areata. Following RNA extraction, reverse transcription yielded cDNA that acted as the sequencing template. Generated by immunoSEQ multiplex PCR, the TCRdb table keeps only in-frame clones and is missing some. The sample consists of 200,000 or so clones, more than 45% of them appearing once. Sequences were derived from CD4+ T cells sorted from blood, sampled at week 0. The source is a human donor with alopecia areata.

As for this clone: This sample also contains other DNA sequences that code for the same CDR3. The chain is built from TRBV6-5 and TRBJ2-7; D remains ambiguous. Germline lookup yields CDR1 MNHEY and CDR2 SVGAGI. V was trimmed by 7 bases and J by 2 bases, leaving 9 bases between them. The CDR3 loop spans 12 amino acids. The CDR3 DNA is TGTGCCAGCACCAACTCAGCCTACGAGCAGTACTTC. Its protein is CASTNSAYEQYF.

The V and J genes are TRBV9 and TRBJ1-2; a weak D match, TRBD1 (5 bases). The germline V gene has CDR1 SGDLS and CDR2 YYNGEE. The CDR3 contains 16 residues. V gave up 5 bases and J gave up 4 bases, with 21 bases separating them. CDR3 in amino acids: CASSGGPSDPLYGYTF. The CDR3 DNA sequence: TGTGCCAGCAGTGGGGGACCCTCGGATCCTCTCTATGGCTACACCTTC.

The genes are TRBV6-5 and TRBJ2-1; possible D gene TRBD1, 5 bases. CDR1 is MNHEY and CDR2 is SVGAGI in the germline V gene. V shed 8 bases and J shed 10 bases, with 12 bases lying between them. The CDR3 extends over 11 amino acids. CDR3 protein: CASRSQGEQFF. CDR3 in DNA: TGTGCCAGCCGGAGCCAGGGCGAGCAGTTCTTC.

The gene calls are TRBV29-1 and TRBJ2-6, with 8 bases lining up with TRBD1. Germline V gene sequence: CDR1 SQVTM, CDR2 ANQGSEA. The CDR3 is 14 residues long. V shed 6 bases, J shed 3 bases, and the junction held 4 bases outside the gene matches. CDR3 in amino acids: CSVRTGSGANVLTF. The DNA for the CDR3 is TGCAGCGTCCGGACAGGGAGTGGGGCCAACGTCCTGACTTTC.

The J gene is TRBJ1-1, the V gene TRBV29-1; D unclear. The CDR3 runs 12 residues. Trimming removed 7 bases at V and 2 bases at J, with 11 bases between. CDR1 and CDR2 (germline): SQVTM, ANQGSEA. The CDR3 DNA is TGCAGCGCGCCAGAGTCTAACACTGAAGCTTTCTTT. Encoded protein: CSAPESNTEAFF.

This chain joins TRBV6-1 and TRBJ2-7; 8 bases are shared with TRBD1. This CDR3 spans 15 amino acids. J was trimmed by 2 bases and V by 4 bases; bases with no gene match: 7. In germline, CDR1 is MNHNS, CDR2 SASEGT. The CDR3 nucleotides read TGTGCCAGCAGTGGTCAGGGGGCTCCGACCTACGAGCAGTACTTC. It encodes CASSGQGAPTYEQYF.

This chain links TRBV2 with TRBJ2-3, with D tentatively TRBD1 (5 bases). From germline, CDR1 is SNHLY and CDR2 FYNNEI. CDR3 length equals 14 residues. Trimming left V 2 bases short and J 5 bases short, with 11 bases between. The CDR3 DNA reads TGTGCCAGCAGTGAAACAGGCTGGGGAGATACGCAGTATTTT. It is translated as CASSETGWGDTQYF.

This clone was observed a handful of times. The chain joins TRBV9 to TRBJ1-6, with 7 bases fitting TRBD1. In germline, CDR1 is SGDLS, CDR2 YYNGEE. This CDR3 is built from 15 residues. J gave up 6 bases and V 4 bases, and 7 bases lay outside the gene matches. The CDR3 bases are TGTGCCAGCAGCCGAGACACAGGGGTTAATTCACCCCTCCACTTT. Its protein product is CASSRDTGVNSPLHF.

The chain is built from TRBV29-1 and TRBJ2-7, with a tentative D call TRBD1 (5 bases). The V gene lost 6 bases and the J gene lost 12 bases, with 21 bases spanning the gap. The CDR3 covers 12 residues. CDR1 and CDR2 from the germline V gene are SQVTM and ANQGSEA. In nucleotides, the CDR3 is TGCAGCGTACAAGAGGCGACAGCCAAACTGTACTTC. Its protein is CSVQEATAKLYF.

This clone came up a few times. DNA for the CDR3: TGTGCCATCAGTGAGTCGCCAGCAGAAAAACTGTTTTTT. This encodes CAISESPAEKLFF. The chain employs TRBV10-3 and TRBJ1-4; D gene ambiguous. The CDR3 sequence is 13 residues long. V was shortened by 0 bases and J by 8 bases, with 7 bases between the two germline ends. Germline V gene lookup returns CDR1 ENHRY and CDR2 SYGVKD.

CDR3 in amino acids: CASNSGTGAGEQYF. The CDR3 region has the DNA TGCGCCAGCAACTCCGGGACAGGGGCGGGCGAGCAGTACTTC. The V gene is TRBV5-1, the J gene TRBJ2-7, with 10 positions matching TRBD1. V lost 6 bases, J lost 6 bases, and 9 bases stayed unmatched. The CDR3 length is 14 residues. Germline CDR1 and CDR2: SGHRS and YFSETQ. The entire variable domain, with the rest obtained from reference TRBV5-1 and TRBJ2-7, is as follows: KAGVTQTPRYLIKTRGQQVTLSCSPISGHRSVSWYQQTPGQGLQFLFEYFSETQRNKGNFPGRFSGRQFSNSRSEMNVSTLELGDSALYLCASNSGTGAGEQYFGPGTRLTVT.

The J gene is TRBJ2-7, the V gene TRBV11-2, with D unresolved. CDR1 SGHAT and CDR2 FQNNGV come from the germline V gene. Trimming took 2 bases from V and 3 from J, leaving 26 bases between them. There are 19 residues in the CDR3. The CDR3 loop is CASSLIVSPRNTYHYEQYF. CDR3 in DNA: TGTGCCAGCAGCTTAATTGTTTCCCCCAGGAACACGTACCACTACGAGCAGTACTTC. Variable domain in full (rest from reference TRBV11-2 and TRBJ2-7): EAGVAQSPRYKIIEKRQSVAFWCNPISGHATLYWYQQILGQGPKLLIQFQNNGVVDDSQLPKDRFSAERLKGVDSTLKIQPAKLEDSAVYLCASSLIVSPRNTYHYEQYFGPGTRLTVT.

CDR3 sequence (DNA): TGCGCCAGCAGCCTAGGGGAAATCACAGATACGCAGTATTTT. The encoded protein is CASSLGEITDTQYF. The chain carries TRBV5-1 and TRBJ2-3; D might be TRBD1 (5 bases). CDR1 and CDR2 from the germline V gene are SGHRS and YFSETQ. The CDR3 spans 14 residues. V shed 4 bases and J shed 2 bases, with 11 bases lying between them.

The chain has TRBV7-8 and TRBJ2-1, with 11 positions matching TRBD1. This CDR3 has 14 residues. Germline V lookup: CDR1 SGHVS, CDR2 FQNEAQ. With 4 bases clipped from V and 8 bases from J, the junction kept 4 bases outside the gene matches. This CDR3 reads CASSSRTGGYEQFF. The CDR3 DNA follows: TGTGCCAGCAGCTCTCGGACAGGGGGCTATGAGCAGTTCTTC.

The chain has TRBV19 and TRBJ1-1; D unresolved. CDR1 and CDR2 (germline): LNHDA, SQIVND (reference sequence). This CDR3 region has 15 residues. With 3 bases removed from V and 1 base from J, the gap between germline ends came to 12 bases. CDR3 sequence: CASSMLAIPNTEAFF. The CDR3 nucleotides are TGTGCCAGTAGTATGCTTGCTATCCCGAACACTGAAGCTTTCTTT.

CDR3 sequence reads: CASSAQGARGQETQYF. As DNA, the CDR3 is TGTGCCAGCAGTGCCCAGGGGGCGCGAGGCCAAGAGACCCAGTACTTC. V and J are TRBV25-1 and TRBJ2-5, with 8 bases matching TRBD1. The germline gives CDR1 MGHDK, CDR2 SYGVNS. The CDR3 totals 16 residues. Losses at the gene ends were 4 bases for V and 1 base for J; bases not matched to a gene: 8.

This clone occurred a few times. This chain links TRBV2 with TRBJ1-1; D uncertain. V was trimmed by 8 bases and J by 1 base, leaving 8 bases between them. This CDR3 has 12 residues. Germline V CDR1 and CDR2: SNHLY, FYNNEI. The CDR3 DNA reads as TGTGCCAGCCTGACGGCGAACACTGAAGCTTTCTTT. This codes for CASLTANTEAFF. Variable domain in full (rest from reference TRBV2 and TRBJ1-1): EPEVTQTPSHQVTQMGQEVILRCVPISNHLYFYWYRQILGQKVEFLVSFYNNEISEKSEIFDDQFSVERPDGSNFTLKIRSTKLEDSAMYFCASLTANTEAFFGQGTRLTVV.

V gene TRBV7-8 combines with J gene TRBJ1-5; 8 bases are shared with TRBD1. J gave up 4 bases and V 2 bases, and 10 bases lay outside the gene matches. Germline CDR1 SGHVS, CDR2 FQNEAQ. CDR3 size: 17 residues. In DNA, the CDR3 is TGTGCCAGCAGCTTAAAGGACAGGGCGAGACGAAATCAGCCCCAGCATTTT. Its protein is CASSLKDRARRNQPQHF.

The J gene is TRBJ2-5, the V gene TRBV4-2, with D possibly being TRBD1 or TRBD2 (5 bases each). The V gene lost 4 bases and the J gene lost 2 bases, with 23 bases spanning the gap. Germline V gene sequence: CDR1 LGHNA, CDR2 YNFKEQ. This CDR3 has 18 residues. The CDR3 reads CASSPRLIVGGDQETQYF. DNA of the CDR3: TGTGCCAGCAGCCCCCGTTTAATAGTTGGGGGAGATCAAGAGACCCAGTACTTC.